These 17 T cell receptor beta chains were sequenced from one sample in a study of PD-L1 blockade in urothelial cancer. Libraries were prepared by immunoSEQ multiplex PCR; TCRdb keeps only in-frame clonotypes and omits some of them. The sample lists 50,000 or so clones; more than 75% were seen once. The time point is: peripheral blood 6 weeks after treatment start. The starting material was PBMCs, obtained around atezolizumab (anti-PD-L1) treatment. The source of these receptors is a man aged 55-75 years with urothelial cancer.

The rearrangement uses TRBV5-6 and TRBJ2-3, with a tentative D call TRBD1 (5 bases). The germline V gene encodes CDR1 SGHDT and CDR2 YYEEEE. This CDR3 spans 14 amino acids. V lost 3 bases, J lost 0 bases, and 8 bases lay in between. The CDR3 sequence is CASSSTESTDTQYF. The CDR3 nucleotides read TGTGCCAGCAGCTCGACAGAAAGCACAGATACGCAGTATTTT.

The chain employs TRBV5-1 and TRBJ1-1; 7 nucleotides align to TRBD1. The CDR3 has 16 amino acids. CDR1 is SGHRS, CDR2 YFSETQ, per germline. The trim removed 0 bases at V and 10 bases at J, leaving 15 bases unmatched. The CDR3 DNA reads as TGCGCCAGCAGCTTGGTGGTTGGTGGAACAGGGGAAGGAGCTTTCTTT. Protein: CASSLVVGGTGEGAFF.

The chain has TRBV4-3 and TRBJ1-2, with 9 bases fitting TRBD1. Germline V lookup: CDR1 LGHNA, CDR2 YSLEER. The CDR3 covers 17 residues. V gave up 1 base and J gave up 8 bases; unmatched junction bases: 14. This CDR3 is CASSQGQRTGVVRGYTF. The CDR3 bases are TGCGCCAGCAGCCAAGGGCAACGGACAGGGGTTGTAAGGGGCTACACCTTC.

J is TRBJ2-1 and V is TRBV5-1, with D unresolved. CDR3 length: 13 residues. Trimming pared 7 bases from V and 4 bases from J, leaving 12 bases between. Germline assignment: CDR1 SGHRS and CDR2 YFSETQ. CDR3 sequence (DNA): TGCGCCAGCGGGCAGGCAAGTTACAATGAGCAGTTCTTC. It specifies CASGQASYNEQFF.

This clone was observed a few times. The chain joins TRBV6-1 to TRBJ2-6, with 8 bases matching TRBD2. The CDR3 has 20 residues. V trimming: 0 bases; J trimming: 2 bases; junction bases outside the gene matches: 12. Germline V gene sequence: CDR1 MNHNS, CDR2 SASEGT. The chain's CDR3 is CASSEALPGRGGAGANVLTF. CDR3 bases: TGTGCCAGCAGTGAAGCGCTTCCCGGGAGGGGCGGGGCTGGGGCCAACGTCCTGACTTTC.

The chain joins TRBV15 to TRBJ2-7; 8 positions agree with TRBD1. V was clipped by 3 bases and J by 1 base; unmatched bases: 8. Germline V gene data show CDR1 as LNHNV and CDR2 as YYDKDF (reference sequence). The length of the CDR3 is 16 residues. CDR3 sequence: CATSREPGQESYEQYF. In nucleotides, the CDR3 is TGTGCCACCAGCAGGGAACCGGGACAGGAGTCCTACGAGCAGTACTTC.

The V call is TRBV19, the J call TRBJ1-2; 10 bases are shared with TRBD1. The CDR3 has 13 residues. V shed 7 bases, J shed 7 bases, and the junction held 6 bases outside the gene matches. Germline V gene lookup returns CDR1 LNHDA and CDR2 SQIVND (reference sequence). CDR3 sequence: CASTPGQGFGYTF. The CDR3 bases are TGTGCCAGTACCCCGGGACAGGGGTTTGGCTACACCTTC.

J is TRBJ2-7 and V is TRBV6-4; TRBD2 agrees at 11 bases. Trimming at V came to 8 bases and at J to 3 bases, leaving 9 bases not matched to a gene. The CDR3 runs 15 residues. Germline loops: CDR1 MRHNA, CDR2 SNTAGT. CDR3 sequence: CASAVSSGGNYEQYF. The CDR3 nucleotides are TGTGCCAGCGCTGTTTCTAGCGGGGGGAACTACGAGCAGTACTTC.

This rearrangement joins TRBV7-2 to TRBJ2-5; TRBD2 agrees at 8 bases. Germline trimming cut 5 bases from V and 5 bases from J; bases unmatched to any gene: 10. This CDR3 contains 15 residues. Germline values: CDR1 SGHTA, CDR2 FQGNSA. The CDR3 sequence is CASSRFGGAGETQYF. Here the CDR3 DNA reads TGTGCCAGCAGCCGGTTCGGGGGGGCCGGTGAGACCCAGTACTTC.

There are a few counts of this clone. The chain is built from TRBV29-1 and TRBJ1-1, with D perhaps matching TRBD1 (6 bases). Trimming left V 4 bases short and J 3 bases short, with 9 bases between. Germline lookup yields CDR1 SQVTM and CDR2 ANQGSEA. This CDR3 is built from 12 residues. This CDR3 is CSVVKGDTEAFF. CDR3 DNA sequence: TGCAGCGTTGTGAAGGGGGACACTGAAGCTTTCTTT.

The chain has TRBV7-6 and TRBJ2-3, with D perhaps matching TRBD1 (7 bases). Germline-derived CDR1 and CDR2 are SGHVS and FNYEAQ. The CDR3 extends over 14 amino acids. V shed 5 bases and J shed 5 bases, with 14 bases lying between them. The CDR3 region has the DNA TGTGCCAGCAGCCGCCAGGGGGGTGTAGATACGCAGTATTTT. This gives the protein CASSRQGGVDTQYF.

V and J are TRBV10-1 and TRBJ2-1; TRBD2 is a possible D gene (7 bases). Trimming took off 2 bases at V and 7 bases at J, with 12 bases between the two ends. Germline V gene data show CDR1 as WNHNN and CDR2 as SYGVQD (reference sequence). The CDR3 is 14 residues long. The CDR3 nucleotides are TGCGCCAGCAGTGAGGGGGGGGCCATGAATGAGCAGTTCTTC. Encoded protein: CASSEGGAMNEQFF.

The chain uses TRBV5-4 and TRBJ2-7; TRBD2 matches at 9 bases. CDR3 length equals 17 residues. After removal of 0 bases from V and 1 base from J, the junction contained 8 bases not matched to a gene. Germline loops: CDR1 SGHNT, CDR2 YYREEE (reference sequence). CDR3 sequence: CASSLAVAGGGSYEQYF. DNA of the CDR3: TGTGCCAGCAGCTTGGCCGTGGCGGGGGGGGGTTCCTACGAGCAGTACTTC.

The chain uses TRBV30 and TRBJ2-3, with 9 positions matching TRBD2. The trim removed 5 bases at V and 5 bases at J, leaving 2 bases unmatched. The CDR3 is 12 amino acids. Germline-derived CDR1 and CDR2 are GTSNPN and SVGIG (reference sequence). CDR3 DNA sequence: TGTGCCTGGGATAGCGGGGGAGATACGCAGTATTTT. Protein product: CAWDSGGDTQYF.

This clone was seen a handful of times. This chain joins TRBV2 and TRBJ1-3; tentatively, D is TRBD1 (5 bases). CDR1 and CDR2 from the germline V gene are SNHLY and FYNNEI. CDR3 length: 14 residues. Deletions cut 4 bases from V and 2 bases from J, with 9 bases between. The CDR3 loop is CASSGRGTGNTIYF. The DNA for the CDR3 is TGTGCCAGCAGTGGACGGGGGACTGGAAACACCATATATTTT. Based on the CDR3 plus reference TRBV2 and TRBJ1-3, the full variable domain is EPEVTQTPSHQVTQMGQEVILRCVPISNHLYFYWYRQILGQKVEFLVSFYNNEISEKSEIFDDQFSVERPDGSNFTLKIRSTKLEDSAMYFCASSGRGTGNTIYFGEGSWLTVV.

The chain joins TRBV19 to TRBJ1-5, with a weak D call TRBD1 (5 bases). This CDR3 has 17 amino acids. Germline CDR1 LNHDA, CDR2 SQIVND (reference sequence). V lost 0 bases and J 7 bases, leaving 19 bases between the germline ends. CDR3 DNA: TGTGCCAGTAGTATAGATTATGCGGCCAAGGGGTTACAGCCCCAGCATTTT. The encoded protein is CASSIDYAAKGLQPQHF.

This clone was recorded only once. The chain carries TRBV10-2 and TRBJ2-3; 8 bases line up with TRBD2. The germline gives CDR1 WSHSY, CDR2 SAAADI. The V gene end was trimmed by 7 bases and the J gene end by 5 bases; junction bases not matched to a gene: 8. The CDR3 extends over 14 amino acids. This CDR3 reads CASMDSGVGDTQYF. DNA of the CDR3: TGCGCCAGCATGGATAGCGGGGTCGGAGATACGCAGTATTTT.